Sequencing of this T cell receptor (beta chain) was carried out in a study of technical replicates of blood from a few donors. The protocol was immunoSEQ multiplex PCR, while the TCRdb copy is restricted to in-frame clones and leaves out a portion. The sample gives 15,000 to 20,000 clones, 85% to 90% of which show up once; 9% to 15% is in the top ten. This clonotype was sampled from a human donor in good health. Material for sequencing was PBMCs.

CDR3 protein: CASSSYRDSATNEKLFF. The CDR3 DNA sequence: TGTGCCAGCAGCTCTTACAGAGACAGTGCAACTAATGAAAAACTGTTTTTT. The chain employs TRBV7-9 and TRBJ1-4; TRBD1 is a possible D gene (5 bases). Germline CDR1 reads SEHNR; CDR2 reads FQNEAQ (reference sequence). The CDR3 has 17 amino acids. Trimming pared 4 bases from V and 0 bases from J, leaving 15 bases between.